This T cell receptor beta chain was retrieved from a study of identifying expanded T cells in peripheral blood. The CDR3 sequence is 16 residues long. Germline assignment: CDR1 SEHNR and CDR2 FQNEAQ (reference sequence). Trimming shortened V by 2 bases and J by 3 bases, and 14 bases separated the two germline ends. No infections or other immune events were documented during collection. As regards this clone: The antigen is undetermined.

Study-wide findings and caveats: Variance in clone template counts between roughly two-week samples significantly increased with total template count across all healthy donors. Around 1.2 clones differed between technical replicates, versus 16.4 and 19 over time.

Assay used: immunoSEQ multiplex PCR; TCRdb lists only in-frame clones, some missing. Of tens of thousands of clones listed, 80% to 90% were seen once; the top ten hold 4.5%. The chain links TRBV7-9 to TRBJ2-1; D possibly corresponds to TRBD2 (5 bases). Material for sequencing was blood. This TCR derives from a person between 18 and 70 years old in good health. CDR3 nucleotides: TGTGCCAGCAGCTTACTTCAGCTAGCAGACTACAATGAGCAGTTCTTC. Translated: CASSLLQLADYNEQFF.